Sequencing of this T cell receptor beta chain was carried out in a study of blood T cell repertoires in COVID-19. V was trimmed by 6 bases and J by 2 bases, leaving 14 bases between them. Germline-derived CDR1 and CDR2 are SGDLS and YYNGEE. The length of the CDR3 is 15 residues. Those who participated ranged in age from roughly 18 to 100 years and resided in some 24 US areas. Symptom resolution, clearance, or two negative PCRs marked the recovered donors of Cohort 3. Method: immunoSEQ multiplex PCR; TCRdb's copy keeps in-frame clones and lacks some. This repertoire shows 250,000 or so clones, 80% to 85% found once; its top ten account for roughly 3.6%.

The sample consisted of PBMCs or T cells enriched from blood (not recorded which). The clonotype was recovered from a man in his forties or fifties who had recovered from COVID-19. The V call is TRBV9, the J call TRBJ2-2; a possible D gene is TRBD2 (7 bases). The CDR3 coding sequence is TGTGCCAGCAAGGGAGGGGGATACAACACCGGGGAGCTGTTTTTT. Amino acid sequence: CASKGGGYNTGELFF.